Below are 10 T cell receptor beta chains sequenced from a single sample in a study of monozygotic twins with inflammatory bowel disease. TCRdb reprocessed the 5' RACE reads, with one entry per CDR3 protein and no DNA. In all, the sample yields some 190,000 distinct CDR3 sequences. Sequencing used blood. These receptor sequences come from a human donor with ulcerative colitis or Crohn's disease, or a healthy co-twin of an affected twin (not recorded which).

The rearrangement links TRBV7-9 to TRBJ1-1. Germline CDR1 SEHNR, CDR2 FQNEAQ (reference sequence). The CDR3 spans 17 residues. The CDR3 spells CASIYLGREVRDTEAFF.

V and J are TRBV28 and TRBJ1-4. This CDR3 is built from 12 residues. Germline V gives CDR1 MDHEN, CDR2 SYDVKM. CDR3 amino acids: CASRRSNEKLFF.

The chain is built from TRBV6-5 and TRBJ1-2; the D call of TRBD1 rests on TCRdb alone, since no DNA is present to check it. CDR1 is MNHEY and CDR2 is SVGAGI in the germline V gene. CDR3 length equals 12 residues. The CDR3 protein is CASRDSPYGYTF.

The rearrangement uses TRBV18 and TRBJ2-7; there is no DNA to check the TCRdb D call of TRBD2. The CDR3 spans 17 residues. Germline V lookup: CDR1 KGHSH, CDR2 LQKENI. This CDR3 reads CASSPLAGGQVAYEQYF.

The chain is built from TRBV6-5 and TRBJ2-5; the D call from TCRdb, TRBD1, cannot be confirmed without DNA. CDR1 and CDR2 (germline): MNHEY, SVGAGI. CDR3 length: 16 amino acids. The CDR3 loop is CASSTRTGGWGETQYF.

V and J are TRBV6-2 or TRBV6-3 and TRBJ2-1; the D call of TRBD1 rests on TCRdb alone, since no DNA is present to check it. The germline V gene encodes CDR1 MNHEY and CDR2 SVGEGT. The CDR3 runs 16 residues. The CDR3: CASSYSPTGFYNEQFF.

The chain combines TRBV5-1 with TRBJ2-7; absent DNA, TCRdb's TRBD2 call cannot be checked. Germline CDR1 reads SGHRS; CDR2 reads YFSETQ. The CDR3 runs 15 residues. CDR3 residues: CASSLAGTSGSPVYF.

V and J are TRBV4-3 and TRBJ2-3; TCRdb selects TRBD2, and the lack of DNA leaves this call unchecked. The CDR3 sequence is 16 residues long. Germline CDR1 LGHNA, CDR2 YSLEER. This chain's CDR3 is CASSQERVGFTDTQYF.

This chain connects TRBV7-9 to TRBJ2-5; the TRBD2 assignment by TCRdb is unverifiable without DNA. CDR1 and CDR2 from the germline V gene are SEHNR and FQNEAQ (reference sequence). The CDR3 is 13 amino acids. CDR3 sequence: CASGEDLQETQYF.

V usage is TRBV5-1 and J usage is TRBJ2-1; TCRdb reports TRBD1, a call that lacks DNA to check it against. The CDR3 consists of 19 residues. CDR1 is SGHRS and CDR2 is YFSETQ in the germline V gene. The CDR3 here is CASSPRTGVLEFFYNEQFF. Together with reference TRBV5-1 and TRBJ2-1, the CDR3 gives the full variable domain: KAGVTQTPRYLIKTRGQQVTLSCSPISGHRSVSWYQQTPGQGLQFLFEYFSETQRNKGNFPGRFSGRQFSNSRSEMNVSTLELGDSALYLCASSPRTGVLEFFYNEQFFGPGTRLTVL.